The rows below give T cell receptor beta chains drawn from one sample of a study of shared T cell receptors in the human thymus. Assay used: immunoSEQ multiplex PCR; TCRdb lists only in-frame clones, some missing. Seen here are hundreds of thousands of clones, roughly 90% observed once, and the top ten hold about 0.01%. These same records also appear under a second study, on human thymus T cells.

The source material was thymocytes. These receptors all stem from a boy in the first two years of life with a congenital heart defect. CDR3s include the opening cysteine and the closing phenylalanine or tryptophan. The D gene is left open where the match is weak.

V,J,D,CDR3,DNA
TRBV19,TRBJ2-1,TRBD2,CASSTGTSGCPHPLHDNEQFF,TGTGCCAGTAGTACAGGGACTAGCGGGTGCCCCCACCCCCTACACGACAATGAGCAGTTCTTC
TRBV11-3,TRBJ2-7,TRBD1,CASSLAPQGARQAEQYF,TGTGCCAGCAGCTTGGCCCCTCAGGGGGCCCGTCAGGCCGAGCAGTACTTC
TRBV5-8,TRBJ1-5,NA,CASSFGDLLQGNQPQHF,TGTGCCAGCAGCTTCGGCGACCTCCTCCAGGGCAATCAGCCCCAGCATTTT
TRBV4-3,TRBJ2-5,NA,CASSRSGHETQYF,TGCGCCAGCAGCCGTAGCGGCCACGAGACCCAGTACTTC
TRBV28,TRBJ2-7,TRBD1,CASITPGQGVYEQYF,TGTGCCAGCATCACCCCTGGACAGGGGGTCTACGAGCAGTACTTC
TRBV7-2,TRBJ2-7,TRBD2,CASSTRGREGHYEQYF,TGTGCCAGCAGCACAAGAGGGCGGGAGGGCCACTACGAGCAGTACTTC
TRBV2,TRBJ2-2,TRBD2,CASRGLAGGTGELFF,TGTGCCAGCAGAGGACTAGCGGGAGGAACCGGGGAGCTGTTTTTT
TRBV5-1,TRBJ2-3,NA,CASSPVAVHSTDTQYF,TGCGCCAGCAGCCCGGTAGCGGTTCATAGCACAGATACGCAGTATTTT
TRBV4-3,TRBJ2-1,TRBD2,CASSQDQELAGGLSYNEQFF,TGCGCCAGCAGCCAAGATCAGGAACTAGCGGGAGGTCTTTCCTACAATGAGCAGTTCTTC
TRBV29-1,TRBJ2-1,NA,CSVEDRAPGTPGDDEQFF,TGCAGCGTTGAAGATCGGGCCCCCGGGACCCCGGGAGACGATGAGCAGTTCTTC
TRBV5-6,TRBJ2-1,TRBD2,CASSSRDRGTRGVNNEQFF,TGTGCCAGCAGCTCACGAGATCGAGGGACTAGGGGGGTGAACAATGAGCAGTTCTTC
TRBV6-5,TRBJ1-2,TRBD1,CASFSPGGLGYGYTF,TGTGCCAGCTTTAGCCCAGGGGGGTTAGGCTATGGCTACACCTTC
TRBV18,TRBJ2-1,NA,CASSRGSGNEQFF,TGTGCCAGCTCCCGTGGGAGTGGTAATGAGCAGTTCTTC
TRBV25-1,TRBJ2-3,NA,CANYREDTQYF,TGTGCCAACTACCGGGAGGATACGCAGTATTTT
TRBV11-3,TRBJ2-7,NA,CASSRTSGDYEQYF,TGTGCCAGCAGCCGAACCTCCGGGGACTACGAGCAGTACTTC
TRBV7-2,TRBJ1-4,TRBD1,CASSLGQGNEKLFF,TGTGCCAGCAGCCTGGGACAGGGAAATGAAAAACTGTTTTTT
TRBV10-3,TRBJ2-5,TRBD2,CAISETLLAGGLGTQYF,TGTGCCATCAGTGAGACCCTACTAGCGGGAGGGTTAGGGACCCAGTACTTC
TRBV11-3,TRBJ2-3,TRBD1,CASSLDGQGAGDTQYF,TGTGCCAGCAGCTTAGATGGACAGGGGGCAGGAGATACGCAGTATTTT
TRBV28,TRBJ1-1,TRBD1,CASSFRTGTGARNTEAFF,TGTGCCAGCAGTTTTCGGACCGGGACAGGGGCTAGGAACACTGAAGCTTTCTTT
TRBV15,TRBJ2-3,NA,CATSRVGHPTDTQYF,TGTGCCACCAGCAGAGTGGGACACCCCACAGATACGCAGTATTTT
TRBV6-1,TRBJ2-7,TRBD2,CASGKREDPYEQYF,TGTGCCAGCGGGAAGCGGGAGGATCCCTACGAGCAGTACTTC
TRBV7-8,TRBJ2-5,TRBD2,CASSPTSGQETQYF,TGTGCCAGCAGTCCGACTAGCGGGCAAGAGACCCAGTACTTC
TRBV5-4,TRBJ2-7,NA,CASSTRGNPYEQYF,TGTGCCAGCAGCACCCGCGGGAACCCCTACGAGCAGTACTTC
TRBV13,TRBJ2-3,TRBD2,CASSFLADTRDTQYF,TGTGCCAGCAGCTTCCTAGCGGACACACGGGATACGCAGTATTTT